This T cell receptor beta chain was observed in a study of shared clonotypes between healthy human individuals. Study information: Two female and three male donors aged 18 to 49 were enrolled. Three plates each covered CD4 naive and memory; CD8 naive two, CD8 memory one.

As for this clone: The target antigen is unknown.

Deep-level assay runs were performed. Only in-frame clones appear in the TCRdb table, and some are missing; sequencing was by immunoSEQ multiplex PCR. The sample has some 300,000 clones; more than 60% are singletons. Study-wide findings and caveats: Despite large depth, rarefaction showed incomplete sorted-subset sequencing.

Trimming stripped 4 bases from V and 0 bases from J, with 8 bases between. The CDR3 loop spans 13 amino acids. In germline, CDR1 is SGHNT, CDR2 YYREEE (reference sequence). This TCR came from a man aged 30 to 45 in good health. Specimen: memory CD4+ T cells sorted from blood. Specified subset: CD45RA-negative fraction. J is TRBJ2-7 and V is TRBV5-4, with D possibly being TRBD1 (6 bases). The CDR3 nucleotides are TGTGCCAGCAGCCCGACAGGCTCCTACGAGCAGTACTTC. Translating gives CASSPTGSYEQYF.